This T cell receptor (beta chain) was found in a study of CD8 T cells in Susac syndrome. TEMRA cells were enriched by FACS, and CD4+ and CD8+ T cells were negatively isolated. There are 14 residues in the CDR3. Unmatched junction bases numbered 6, after V lost 6 bases and J lost 3 bases. Germline CDR1 MNHNS, CDR2 SASEGT. Reverse transcription used about 0.45 to 1 ug RNA and random hexamers. TCRdb ran MiXCR on the immunoSEQ multiplex PCR reads and lists one entry per CDR3 protein. The table shows about 120,000 distinct CDR3 sequences, with nearly 95% occurring only once. Sequenced material: CD4+ T cells from PBMCs. The receptor comes from a human donor in good health. The chain has TRBV6-1 and TRBJ2-3, with 7 nucleotides matching TRBD1. The CDR3 loop is CASRSRQGTDTQYF. In DNA form, the CDR3 reads TGTGCCAGCAGAAGTCGACAGGGAACAGATACGCAGTATTTT.